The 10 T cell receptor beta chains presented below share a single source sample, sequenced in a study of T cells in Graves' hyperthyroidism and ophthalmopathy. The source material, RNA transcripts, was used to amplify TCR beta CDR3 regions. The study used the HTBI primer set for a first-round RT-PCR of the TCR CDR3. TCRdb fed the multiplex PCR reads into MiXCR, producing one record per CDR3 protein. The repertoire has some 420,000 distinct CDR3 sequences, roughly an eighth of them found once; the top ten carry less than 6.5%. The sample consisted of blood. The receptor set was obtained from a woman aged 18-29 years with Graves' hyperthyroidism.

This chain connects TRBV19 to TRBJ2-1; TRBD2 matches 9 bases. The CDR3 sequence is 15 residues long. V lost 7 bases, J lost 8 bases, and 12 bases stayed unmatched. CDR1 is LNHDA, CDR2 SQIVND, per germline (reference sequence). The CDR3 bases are TGTGCCAGTACCTTTAATCTAGCGGGATGGGATGAGCAGTTCTTC. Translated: CASTFNLAGWDEQFF.

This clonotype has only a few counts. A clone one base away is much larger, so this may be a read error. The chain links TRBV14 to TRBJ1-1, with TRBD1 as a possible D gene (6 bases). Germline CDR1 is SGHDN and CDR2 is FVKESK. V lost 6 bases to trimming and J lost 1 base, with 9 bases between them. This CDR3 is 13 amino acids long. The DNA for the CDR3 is TGTGCCAGCAGGATGACAGGGAACACTGAAGCTTTCTTT. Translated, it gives CASRMTGNTEAFF.

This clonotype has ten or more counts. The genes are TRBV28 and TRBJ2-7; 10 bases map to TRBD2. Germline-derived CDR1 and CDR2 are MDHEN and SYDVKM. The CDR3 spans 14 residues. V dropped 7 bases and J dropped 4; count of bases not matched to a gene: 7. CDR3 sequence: CASTPSGRGYEQYF. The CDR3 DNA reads TGTGCCAGCACTCCGAGCGGGAGGGGTTACGAGCAGTACTTC.

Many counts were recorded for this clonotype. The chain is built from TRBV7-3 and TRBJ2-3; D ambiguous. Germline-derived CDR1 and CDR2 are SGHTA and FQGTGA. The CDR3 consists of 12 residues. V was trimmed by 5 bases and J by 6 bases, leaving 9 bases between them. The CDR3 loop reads CASSPNLDTQYF. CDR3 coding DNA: TGTGCCAGCAGCCCAAATTTGGATACGCAGTATTTT.

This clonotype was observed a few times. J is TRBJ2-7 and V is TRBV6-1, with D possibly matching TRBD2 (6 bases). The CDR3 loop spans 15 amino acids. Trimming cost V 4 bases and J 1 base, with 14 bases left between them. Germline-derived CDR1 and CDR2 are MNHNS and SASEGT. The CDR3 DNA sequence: TGTGCCAGCAGTGTAGGAGGGACGGAGTCCTACGAGCAGTACTTC. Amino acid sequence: CASSVGGTESYEQYF.

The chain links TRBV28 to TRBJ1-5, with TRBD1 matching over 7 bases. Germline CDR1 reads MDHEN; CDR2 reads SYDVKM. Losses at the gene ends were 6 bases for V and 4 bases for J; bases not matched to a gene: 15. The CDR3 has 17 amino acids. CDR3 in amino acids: CASRNALGGFRNQPQHF. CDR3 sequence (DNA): TGTGCCAGCAGGAACGCCCTAGGGGGCTTTAGGAATCAGCCCCAGCATTTT.

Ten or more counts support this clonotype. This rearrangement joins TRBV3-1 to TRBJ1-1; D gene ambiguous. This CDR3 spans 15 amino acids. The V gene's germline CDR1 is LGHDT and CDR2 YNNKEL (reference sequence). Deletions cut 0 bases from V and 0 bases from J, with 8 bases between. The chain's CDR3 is CASSQEVRVNTEAFF. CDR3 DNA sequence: TGTGCCAGCAGCCAAGAAGTAAGGGTGAACACTGAAGCTTTCTTT.

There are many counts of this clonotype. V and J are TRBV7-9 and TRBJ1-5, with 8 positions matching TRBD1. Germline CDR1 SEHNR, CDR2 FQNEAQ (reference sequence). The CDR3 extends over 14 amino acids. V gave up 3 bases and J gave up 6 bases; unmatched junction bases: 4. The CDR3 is CASSLDRDFQPQHF. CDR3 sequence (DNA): TGTGCCAGCAGCTTGGACAGGGATTTTCAGCCCCAGCATTTT.

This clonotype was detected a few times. In nucleotides, the CDR3 is TGTGCCAGCAGTTTACGGAGGATCGGGAGCCACGAGCAGTACTTC. Translation: CASSLRRIGSHEQYF. The chain links TRBV27 to TRBJ2-7, with D possibly TRBD2 on 6 matching bases. Trimming took off 2 bases at V and 5 bases at J, with 16 bases between the two ends. This CDR3 has 15 amino acids. Per germline, CDR1 MNHEY and CDR2 SMNVEV (reference sequence).

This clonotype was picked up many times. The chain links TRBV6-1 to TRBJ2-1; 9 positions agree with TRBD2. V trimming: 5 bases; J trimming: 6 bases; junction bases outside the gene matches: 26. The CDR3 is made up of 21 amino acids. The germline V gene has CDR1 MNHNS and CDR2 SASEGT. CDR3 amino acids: CASSSSVLLAGGRFLPNEQFF. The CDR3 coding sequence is TGTGCCAGCAGTTCTAGTGTCCTTCTGGCGGGAGGGCGTTTTCTCCCCAATGAGCAGTTCTTC.